This T cell receptor beta chain stems from a study of Ad26.COV2.S vaccination and SARS-CoV-2 variants. This clone was picked up a small number of times. Treatment noted: about 20 received Ad26.COV2.S at low or high dose, single or two shots; about five received placebo; per-sample allocation not given. Day 63 after the first injection of vaccine or placebo was the sampling time. TCRdb's table, derived via immunoSEQ multiplex PCR, lists solely in-frame clones and lacks some. This sample carries 300,000 to 400,000 clones, 86% of them seen once, and the ten largest clones take 1.5% to 2%. The origin of this receptor is a person between 18 and 60 years old who received the Ad26.COV2.S COVID-19 vaccine or a placebo. The specimen was peripheral blood, collected in a trial of Ad26.COV2.S vaccine versus placebo.

This CDR3 is CASSSAGPLGNEQFF. DNA of the CDR3: TGTGCCAGCAGCTCAGCAGGGCCCCTTGGAAATGAGCAGTTCTTC. This chain links TRBV7-2 with TRBJ2-1, with D maybe TRBD1 (5 bases). The CDR3 runs 15 residues. CDR1 and CDR2 from the germline V gene are SGHTA and FQGNSA. The V end lost 4 bases, the J end lost 7 bases, and 17 bases lay between the germline ends.